This T cell receptor beta chain derives from a study of blood T cell repertoires in COVID-19. Overall study: PBMCs, B-cell-depleted T cells, or T cells provided the cDNA or gDNA that made up the material.

This clone was detected only a few times. The germline gives CDR1 SGHAT, CDR2 FQNNGV. This CDR3 is 14 amino acids long. The V gene lost 3 bases and the J gene lost 1 base, with 9 bases spanning the gap. TCRdb keeps only in-frame clones here, not all; method: immunoSEQ multiplex PCR. The data hold 200,000 to 250,000 clones, with roughly four fifths observed a single time. The sequenced material came from peripheral blood. The V and J genes are TRBV11-2 and TRBJ1-2; D is uncertain. This receptor was identified in a woman between 40 and 50 years old with acute or convalescent COVID-19. The CDR3 here is CASSFPTINYGYTF. In DNA form, the CDR3 reads TGTGCCAGCAGCTTCCCGACTATTAACTATGGCTACACCTTC.